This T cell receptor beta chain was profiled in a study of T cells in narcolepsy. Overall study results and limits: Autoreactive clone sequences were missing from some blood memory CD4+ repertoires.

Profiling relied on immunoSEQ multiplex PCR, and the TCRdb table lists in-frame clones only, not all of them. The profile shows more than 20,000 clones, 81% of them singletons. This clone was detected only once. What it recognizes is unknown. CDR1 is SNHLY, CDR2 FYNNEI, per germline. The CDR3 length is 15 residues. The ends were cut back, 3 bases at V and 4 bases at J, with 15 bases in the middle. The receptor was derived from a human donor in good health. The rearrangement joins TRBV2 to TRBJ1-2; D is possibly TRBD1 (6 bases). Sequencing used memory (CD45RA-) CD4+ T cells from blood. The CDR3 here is CASSDGSGAGYGYTF. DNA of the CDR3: TGTGCCAGCAGTGACGGTTCGGGGGCTGGCTATGGCTACACCTTC.